This record concerns one T cell receptor (beta chain) sequence. Its target is not known. A read error may account for a junction end that differs from germline. Germline CDR1 reads MNHEY; CDR2 reads SVGAGI. This CDR3 has 13 residues. TCRdb reprocessed the reads with MiXCR, giving one entry per CDR3 protein. The sample has roughly 80,000 distinct CDR3 sequences, under 30% seen once. This sample is part of a study of T cell repertoires in cytomegalovirus infection. About the study: Public TCR beta signatures indicated both CMV infection and matching HLA type.

The material sequenced was CD8+ T cells from cultured PBMCs, taken from culture after CMV antigen stimulation. This clonotype was sampled from a human donor in good health (CMV status not recorded). Some clones in this sample may be carry-over from other donors' samples. This chain connects TRBV6-5 to TRBJ2-1; perhaps TRBD1 as D (5 bases). The CDR3 loop is CATRASRAAILNF. In DNA form, the CDR3 reads TGTGCCACCAGGGCCTCTCGGGCGGCCATTCTAAACTTC.